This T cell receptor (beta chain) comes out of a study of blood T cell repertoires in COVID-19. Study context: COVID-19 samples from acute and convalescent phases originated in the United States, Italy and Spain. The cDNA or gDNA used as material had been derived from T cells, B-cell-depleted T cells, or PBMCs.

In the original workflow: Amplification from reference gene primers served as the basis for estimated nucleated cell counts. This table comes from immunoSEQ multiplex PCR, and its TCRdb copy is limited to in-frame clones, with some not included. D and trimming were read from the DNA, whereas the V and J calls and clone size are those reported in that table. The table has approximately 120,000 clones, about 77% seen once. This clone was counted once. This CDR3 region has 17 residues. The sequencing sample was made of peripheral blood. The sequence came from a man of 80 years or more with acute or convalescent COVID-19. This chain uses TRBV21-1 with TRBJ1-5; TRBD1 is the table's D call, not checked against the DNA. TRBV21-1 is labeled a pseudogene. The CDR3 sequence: CASSTLLSGRVDQPQHF. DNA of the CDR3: TGTGCCAGCAGCACCCTACTTTCGGGCAGGGTAGATCAGCCCCAGCATTTT.